The rows below give T cell receptor beta chains drawn from one sample of a study of memory CD8 T cells in hepatitis C reinfection. Measured with immunoSEQ multiplex PCR; TCRdb has only the in-frame clones, and not every one. The table shows 5,800 or so clones, with roughly nine tenths occurring only once. The material sequenced was naive CD8+ T cells sorted from blood. These receptors were obtained from a man aged 50 to 59 with hepatitis C virus infection. The CDR3 runs from the conserved cysteine through the conserved F or W. The D gene is left open where the match is weak. Clone size is not always given. Where it is, it says once, few, many or a class for expanded clones.

v_call: TRBV5-6; d_call: TRBD2; clone_size: -; j_call: TRBJ2-1; cdr3_nt: TGTGCCAGCAGCGGGGGACTAGCGAAAAACTACAATGAGCAGTTCTTC; cdr3_aa: CASSGGLAKNYNEQFF
v_call: TRBV9; d_call: -; clone_size: once; j_call: TRBJ1-1; cdr3_nt: TGTGCCAGCAGCGTAGTGGAGGGGGAAGCTTTCTTT; cdr3_aa: CASSVVEGEAFF
v_call: TRBV7-7; d_call: TRBD2; clone_size: -; j_call: TRBJ2-1; cdr3_nt: TGTGCTAGCAGCCCCTCTAGCGGGAGGGCCCCCTCCTACAATGAGCAGTTCTTC; cdr3_aa: CASSPSSGRAPSYNEQFF
v_call: TRBV9; d_call: -; clone_size: -; j_call: TRBJ2-7; cdr3_nt: TGTGCCAGCAGCGTAGTACCAGGGCCGACCTACGAGCAGTACTTC; cdr3_aa: CASSVVPGPTYEQYF
v_call: TRBV30; d_call: -; clone_size: -; j_call: TRBJ1-1; cdr3_nt: TGTGCCTGGTGGACTGGGAGCACTGAAGCTTTCTTT; cdr3_aa: CAWWTGSTEAFF
v_call: TRBV30; d_call: TRBD1; clone_size: -; j_call: TRBJ1-1; cdr3_nt: TGTGCCTCCGGACAGGGAGAGAACACTGAAGCTTTCTTT; cdr3_aa: CASGQGENTEAFF
v_call: TRBV30; d_call: -; clone_size: -; j_call: TRBJ2-7; cdr3_nt: TGTGCCTGGAATCTAGACAGTCGCTCCTCCTACGAGCAGTACTTC; cdr3_aa: CAWNLDSRSSYEQYF
v_call: TRBV21-1; d_call: -; clone_size: once; j_call: TRBJ2-7; cdr3_nt: TGTGCCAGCAGCACCCTCCCCCTCGAGCAGTACTTC; cdr3_aa: CASSTLPLEQYF
v_call: TRBV11-2; d_call: TRBD1; clone_size: -; j_call: TRBJ2-1; cdr3_nt: TGTGCCAGCAGCCCACAGGGGGCGCAAAACAATGAGCAGTTCTTC; cdr3_aa: CASSPQGAQNNEQFF
v_call: TRBV19; d_call: TRBD2; clone_size: -; j_call: TRBJ2-7; cdr3_nt: TGTGCCAGTAGTATAACAACTAGCGGAGAGTACGAGCAGTACTTC; cdr3_aa: CASSITTSGEYEQYF
v_call: TRBV27; d_call: TRBD2; clone_size: -; j_call: TRBJ2-7; cdr3_nt: TGTGCCACCTCCGGGAGCGGGAGTTCCTACGAGCAGTACTTC; cdr3_aa: CATSGSGSSYEQYF
v_call: TRBV29-1; d_call: -; clone_size: -; j_call: TRBJ1-3; cdr3_nt: TGCAGCGTTGATGGCGGCTCTGGAAACACCATATATTTT; cdr3_aa: CSVDGGSGNTIYF
v_call: TRBV11-2; d_call: TRBD2; clone_size: -; j_call: TRBJ2-1; cdr3_nt: TGTGCCAGCAGCCTCCTCCGGTGGACTAGCGGAGACAATGAGCAGTTCTTC; cdr3_aa: CASSLLRWTSGDNEQFF
v_call: TRBV4-3; d_call: -; clone_size: hyperexpanded; j_call: TRBJ1-1; cdr3_nt: TGCGCCAGCAGCCAGGGGTACGACAGTCTGAACACTGAAGCTTTCTTT; cdr3_aa: CASSQGYDSLNTEAFF
v_call: TRBV7-6; d_call: TRBD2; clone_size: -; j_call: TRBJ2-1; cdr3_nt: TGTGCCAGCAGCTTAGCGCCCGGGGGGTTCCGGGAGCCTCAGTTCTTC; cdr3_aa: CASSLAPGGFREPQFF
v_call: TRBV7-8; d_call: -; clone_size: -; j_call: TRBJ2-5; cdr3_nt: TGTGCCAGCAGCCCGCGGGACCATCAAGAGACCCAGTACTTC; cdr3_aa: CASSPRDHQETQYF
v_call: TRBV27; d_call: -; clone_size: -; j_call: TRBJ2-7; cdr3_nt: TGTGCCAGCAGCTTAGGGTCCAGGGGAACCTACGAGCAGTACTTC; cdr3_aa: CASSLGSRGTYEQYF
v_call: TRBV30; d_call: TRBD1; clone_size: -; j_call: TRBJ2-7; cdr3_nt: TGTGCCTGGAGTTGGACAGGGGGCGAGCAGTACTTC; cdr3_aa: CAWSWTGGEQYF
v_call: TRBV13; d_call: -; clone_size: -; j_call: TRBJ2-3; cdr3_nt: TGTGCCAGCAGCGGGGACTCAACGGGTACTGGATCTAGCACAGATACGCAGTATTTT; cdr3_aa: CASSGDSTGTGSSTDTQYF
v_call: TRBV4-2; d_call: -; clone_size: few; j_call: TRBJ1-4; cdr3_nt: TGTGCCAGCAGCCATTCCTACAGTGCAACTAATGAAAAACTGTTTTTT; cdr3_aa: CASSHSYSATNEKLFF
v_call: TRBV5-6; d_call: TRBD1; clone_size: -; j_call: TRBJ1-1; cdr3_nt: TGTGCCAGCAGCTTCGGGACAGGACTTAACACTGAAGCTTTCTTT; cdr3_aa: CASSFGTGLNTEAFF
v_call: TRBV27; d_call: -; clone_size: -; j_call: TRBJ2-1; cdr3_nt: TGTGCCAGCAGTTTTAGCTCCTACAATGAGCAGTTCTTC; cdr3_aa: CASSFSSYNEQFF
v_call: TRBV9; d_call: -; clone_size: -; j_call: TRBJ1-1; cdr3_nt: TGTGCCAGCAGCGAGGACAGATCGAACACTGAAGCTTTCTTT; cdr3_aa: CASSEDRSNTEAFF
v_call: TRBV28; d_call: TRBD1; clone_size: -; j_call: TRBJ2-5; cdr3_nt: TGTGCCAGCCGGAAGGGGGGACAGGGCGAGACCCAGTACTTC; cdr3_aa: CASRKGGQGETQYF
v_call: TRBV13; d_call: -; clone_size: -; j_call: TRBJ2-1; cdr3_nt: TGTGCCAGCAGCTCCCGGGAGTTGGGCTACAATGAGCAGTTCTTC; cdr3_aa: CASSSRELGYNEQFF
v_call: TRBV18; d_call: TRBD1; clone_size: -; j_call: TRBJ1-2; cdr3_nt: TGTGCCAGCTCGCCGGGACAGGGTGTTGGTTTGGATGGCTACACCTTC; cdr3_aa: CASSPGQGVGLDGYTF
v_call: TRBV4-1; d_call: TRBD2; clone_size: -; j_call: TRBJ2-7; cdr3_nt: TGCGCCAGCAGCCAAGATCCGGGGGGGTCCTACGAGCAGTACTTC; cdr3_aa: CASSQDPGGSYEQYF
v_call: TRBV4-1; d_call: -; clone_size: -; j_call: TRBJ1-5; cdr3_nt: TGCGCCAGCAGCCAAGAAGGCGGGGCAGGCTATCAGCCCCAGCATTTT; cdr3_aa: CASSQEGGAGYQPQHF
v_call: TRBV10-1; d_call: TRBD1; clone_size: once; j_call: TRBJ2-7; cdr3_nt: TGCGCCAGCAGCGGGGACAGGCCCTACGAGCAGTACTTC; cdr3_aa: CASSGDRPYEQYF
v_call: TRBV6-5; d_call: TRBD2; clone_size: -; j_call: TRBJ2-1; cdr3_nt: TGTGCCAGCAGTTACCCTAGCGGGGGTTACAATGAGCAGTTCTTC; cdr3_aa: CASSYPSGGYNEQFF
v_call: TRBV19; d_call: -; clone_size: -; j_call: TRBJ2-7; cdr3_nt: TGTGCCAGTAGTATAGGGACTTTCTACGAGCAGTACTTC; cdr3_aa: CASSIGTFYEQYF
v_call: TRBV11-2; d_call: TRBD2; clone_size: -; j_call: TRBJ2-1; cdr3_nt: TGTGCCAGCAGCCCCGGACTAGCGGTCGACAATGAGCAGTTCTTC; cdr3_aa: CASSPGLAVDNEQFF
v_call: TRBV4-1; d_call: -; clone_size: -; j_call: TRBJ2-7; cdr3_nt: TGCGCCAGCAGCCACCCGGGAGAGAATTACGAGCAGTACTTC; cdr3_aa: CASSHPGENYEQYF
v_call: TRBV7-9; d_call: -; clone_size: once; j_call: TRBJ2-6; cdr3_nt: TGTGCCAGCAGCTCCCCAGGGGCCAACGTCCTGACTTTC; cdr3_aa: CASSSPGANVLTF
v_call: TRBV27; d_call: -; clone_size: -; j_call: TRBJ2-3; cdr3_nt: TGTGCCAGCAGTAACGGGGGTACGCAGTATTTT; cdr3_aa: CASSNGGTQYF
v_call: TRBV27; d_call: -; clone_size: -; j_call: TRBJ2-7; cdr3_nt: TGTGCCAGCAGTTTATCGTCGGACAGACCCTACGAGCAGTACTTC; cdr3_aa: CASSLSSDRPYEQYF
v_call: TRBV27; d_call: -; clone_size: -; j_call: TRBJ1-3; cdr3_nt: TGTGCCAGCAGCCGAGACAGGGGAAACACCATATATTTT; cdr3_aa: CASSRDRGNTIYF
v_call: TRBV11-3; d_call: -; clone_size: -; j_call: TRBJ2-7; cdr3_nt: TGTGCCAGCAGCTCCTCTAGGGGGAGCTCCTACGAGCAGTACTTC; cdr3_aa: CASSSSRGSSYEQYF
v_call: TRBV6-6; d_call: -; clone_size: few; j_call: TRBJ2-7; cdr3_nt: TGTGCCGCCAGCGACTCCCGCACCTACGAGCAGTACTTC; cdr3_aa: CAASDSRTYEQYF
v_call: TRBV7-9; d_call: -; clone_size: -; j_call: TRBJ2-3; cdr3_nt: TGTGCCAGCAGCTTATTAGTGGGAGTGGGCACAGATACGCAGTATTTT; cdr3_aa: CASSLLVGVGTDTQYF
v_call: TRBV7-3; d_call: TRBD2; clone_size: -; j_call: TRBJ2-3; cdr3_nt: TGTGCCAGCAGCTTCACTAGCGTAAGCACAGATACGCAGTATTTT; cdr3_aa: CASSFTSVSTDTQYF
v_call: TRBV10-3; d_call: TRBD2; clone_size: few; j_call: TRBJ2-7; cdr3_nt: TGTGCCATCAGTGATGCGGGAGTGGAGTACGAGCAGTACTTC; cdr3_aa: CAISDAGVEYEQYF
v_call: TRBV5-6; d_call: TRBD1; clone_size: once; j_call: TRBJ1-3; cdr3_nt: TGTGCCAGCAGCTCGAAACAGGGGGCTGGAAACACCATATATTTT; cdr3_aa: CASSSKQGAGNTIYF
v_call: TRBV6-5; d_call: TRBD1; clone_size: -; j_call: TRBJ2-3; cdr3_nt: TGTGCCAGCGGAAAGACAGGGTCAGATACGCAGTATTTT; cdr3_aa: CASGKTGSDTQYF
v_call: TRBV5-4; d_call: -; clone_size: -; j_call: TRBJ2-7; cdr3_nt: TGTGCCAGCAGCTTGGTTTCTAGCGCCAACGAGCAGTACTTC; cdr3_aa: CASSLVSSANEQYF
v_call: TRBV2; d_call: TRBD1; clone_size: -; j_call: TRBJ2-6; cdr3_nt: TGTGCCAGCAGGGCGACAGGGGGCTTATTGGGGGCCAACGTCCTGACTTTC; cdr3_aa: CASRATGGLLGANVLTF
v_call: TRBV4-1; d_call: -; clone_size: -; j_call: TRBJ1-6; cdr3_nt: TGCGCCAGCAGCCAACCCCTAACAGTAGATAATTCACCCCTCCACTTT; cdr3_aa: CASSQPLTVDNSPLHF
v_call: TRBV5-4; d_call: -; clone_size: -; j_call: TRBJ2-1; cdr3_nt: TGTGCCACCCAGGGGCCAGGGACGTACAATGAGCAGTTCTTC; cdr3_aa: CATQGPGTYNEQFF
v_call: TRBV5-5; d_call: -; clone_size: -; j_call: TRBJ1-5; cdr3_nt: TGTGCCAGCAGCCCGGGAGATCAGCCCCAGCATTTT; cdr3_aa: CASSPGDQPQHF
v_call: TRBV19; d_call: TRBD1; clone_size: -; j_call: TRBJ1-1; cdr3_nt: TGTGCCAGTAGTCCCGGGACAGGGTTGAACACTGAAGCTTTCTTT; cdr3_aa: CASSPGTGLNTEAFF
v_call: TRBV18; d_call: TRBD1; clone_size: -; j_call: TRBJ2-7; cdr3_nt: TGTGCCAGCTCACGGCGGACAGGCGGAAACTACGAGCAGTACTTC; cdr3_aa: CASSRRTGGNYEQYF
v_call: TRBV2; d_call: TRBD1; clone_size: -; j_call: TRBJ2-7; cdr3_nt: TGTGCCAGCGACATAAGGGACAGCGGCAACGAGCAGTACTTC; cdr3_aa: CASDIRDSGNEQYF